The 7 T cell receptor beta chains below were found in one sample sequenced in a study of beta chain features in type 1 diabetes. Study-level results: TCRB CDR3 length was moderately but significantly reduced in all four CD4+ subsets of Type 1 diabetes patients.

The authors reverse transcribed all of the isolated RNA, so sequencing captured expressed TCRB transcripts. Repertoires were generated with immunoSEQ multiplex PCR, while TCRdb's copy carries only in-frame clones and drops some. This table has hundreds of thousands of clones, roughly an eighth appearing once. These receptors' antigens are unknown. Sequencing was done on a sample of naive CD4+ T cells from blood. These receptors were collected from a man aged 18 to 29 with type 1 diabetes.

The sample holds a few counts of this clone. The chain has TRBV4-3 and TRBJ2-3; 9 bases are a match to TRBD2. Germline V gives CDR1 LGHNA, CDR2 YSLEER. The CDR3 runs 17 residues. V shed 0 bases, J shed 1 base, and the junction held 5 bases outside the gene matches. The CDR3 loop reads CASSQDASGVRTDTQYF. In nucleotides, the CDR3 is TGCGCCAGCAGCCAAGATGCTAGCGGGGTCCGCACAGATACGCAGTATTTT.

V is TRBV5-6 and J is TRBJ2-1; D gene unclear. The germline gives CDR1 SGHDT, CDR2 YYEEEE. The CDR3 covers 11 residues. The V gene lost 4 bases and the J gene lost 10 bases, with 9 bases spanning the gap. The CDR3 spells CASSRSVEQFF. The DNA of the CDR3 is TGTGCCAGCAGCCGCAGCGTGGAGCAGTTCTTC.

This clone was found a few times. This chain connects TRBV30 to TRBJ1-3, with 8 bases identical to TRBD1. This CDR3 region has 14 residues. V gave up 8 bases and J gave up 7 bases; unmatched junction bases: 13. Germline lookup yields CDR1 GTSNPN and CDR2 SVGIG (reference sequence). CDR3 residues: CAGIKNTGGNTIYF. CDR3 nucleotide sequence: TGTGCCGGGATAAAAAACACAGGGGGGAACACCATATATTTT. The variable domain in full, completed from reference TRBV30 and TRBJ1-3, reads SQTIHQWPATLVQPVGSPLSLECTVEGTSNPNLYWYRQAAGRGLQLLFYSVGIGQISSEVPQNLSASRPQDRQFILSSKKLLLSDSGFYLCAGIKNTGGNTIYFGEGSWLTVV.

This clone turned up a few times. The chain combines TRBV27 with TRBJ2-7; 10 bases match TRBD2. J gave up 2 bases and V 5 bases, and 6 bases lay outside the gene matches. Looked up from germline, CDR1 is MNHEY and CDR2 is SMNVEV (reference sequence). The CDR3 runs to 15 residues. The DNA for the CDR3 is TGTGCCAGCAGTCTCGAAGGACTAGCGGCCTACGAGCAGTACTTC. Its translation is CASSLEGLAAYEQYF.

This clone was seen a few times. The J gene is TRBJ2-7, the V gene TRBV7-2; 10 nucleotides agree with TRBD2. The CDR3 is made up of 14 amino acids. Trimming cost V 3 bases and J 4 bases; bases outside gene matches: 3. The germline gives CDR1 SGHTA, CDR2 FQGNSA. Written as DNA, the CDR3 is TGTGCCAGCAGCTTCGCTAGCGGGGGATACGAGCAGTACTTC. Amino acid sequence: CASSFASGGYEQYF.

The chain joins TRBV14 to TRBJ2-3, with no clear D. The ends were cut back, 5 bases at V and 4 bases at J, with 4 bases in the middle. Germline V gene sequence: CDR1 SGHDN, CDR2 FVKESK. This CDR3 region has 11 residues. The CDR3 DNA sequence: TGTGCCAGCAGCATCGCAGATACGCAGTATTTT. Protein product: CASSIADTQYF.

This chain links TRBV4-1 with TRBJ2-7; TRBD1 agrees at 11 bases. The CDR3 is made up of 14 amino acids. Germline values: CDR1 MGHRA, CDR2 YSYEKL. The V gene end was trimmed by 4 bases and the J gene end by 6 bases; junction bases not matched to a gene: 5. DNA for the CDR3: TGCGCCAGCAGCCGTCTGGGACAGGGGGTCGAGCAGTACTTC. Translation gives CASSRLGQGVEQYF.